This T cell receptor beta chain was identified in a study of blood T cell repertoires in COVID-19. Turning to the study itself: Samples representing acute and convalescent COVID-19 were sourced from the United States, Italy and Spain.

Germline CDR1 and CDR2: SGHRS and YFSETQ. The CDR3 is 14 amino acids. V was shortened by 2 bases and J by 3 bases, with 11 bases between the two germline ends. Measured with immunoSEQ multiplex PCR; TCRdb has only the in-frame clones, and not every one. The top ten hold 6.5% to 8.5% of the sample, which has 180,000 or so clones, about nine tenths seen once. This chain uses TRBV5-1 with TRBJ1-2; D gene unclear. This TCR was recovered from a man aged 35 to 55 with acute or convalescent COVID-19. The sample was peripheral blood. The CDR3 loop reads CASSFYGRDYGYTF. Written as DNA, the CDR3 is TGCGCCAGCAGCTTTTACGGGAGAGACTATGGCTACACCTTC.